A single sample is the source of the 19 T cell receptor beta chains below, sequenced in a study of T cells in Graves' hyperthyroidism and ophthalmopathy. Amplified TCR beta CDR3 regions came from RNA transcripts. First-round RT-PCR targeting the TCR CDR3 was performed with the HTBI primer set. Each CDR3 protein is one row after TCRdb ran MiXCR on the multiplex PCR reads. The repertoire holds approximately 630,000 distinct CDR3 sequences, about 16% seen once, with about 3.8% in the top ten. The sequencing sample was made of blood. All receptors come from a woman aged 30 to 39 with Graves' hyperthyroidism.

This clonotype was seen a few times. The J gene is TRBJ1-4, the V gene TRBV6-1; D is unclear. Germline CDR1 MNHNS, CDR2 SASEGT. There are 13 residues in the CDR3. Trimming removed 1 base from V and 6 bases from J, with 6 bases in between. The chain's CDR3 is CASSEGPYEKLFF. CDR3 DNA sequence: TGTGCCAGCAGTGAAGGCCCTTATGAAAAACTGTTTTTT.

This clonotype was observed at least ten times. V usage is TRBV9 and J usage is TRBJ1-2, with a possible D match to TRBD1 (5 bases). This CDR3 spans 13 amino acids. Per germline, CDR1 SGDLS and CDR2 YYNGEE. V lost 5 bases to trimming and J lost 3 bases, with 11 bases between them. This CDR3 is CASRTGTDYGYTF. The CDR3 DNA reads TGTGCCAGCAGGACCGGGACGGACTATGGCTACACCTTC.

This clonotype was seen at least ten times. V gene TRBV12-3 or TRBV12-4 combines with J gene TRBJ1-4, with TRBD1 matching 8 bases. With 8 bases clipped from V and 7 bases from J, the junction kept 12 bases outside the gene matches. This CDR3 is built from 15 residues. As DNA, the CDR3 is TGTGCCAGCCCGACAGGGGTTTGGATAAGTGAAAAACTGTTTTTT. Its protein product is CASPTGVWISEKLFF.

This clonotype occurred a few times. The rearrangement uses TRBV2 and TRBJ2-2; D not resolved. Germline lookup yields CDR1 SNHLY and CDR2 FYNNEI. V gave up 4 bases and J gave up 4 bases, with 13 bases separating them. The CDR3 has 15 residues. CDR3 in amino acids: CASSVGQVSTGELFF. The CDR3 nucleotides are TGTGCCAGCAGTGTAGGGCAGGTCAGCACCGGGGAGCTGTTTTTT.

This chain uses TRBV13 with TRBJ1-2, with TRBD1 matching over 8 bases. The V and J ends lost 5 bases and 4 bases, in that order; junction bases with no gene match: 6. This CDR3 is built from 14 residues. Per the germline V gene, CDR1 is PRHDT and CDR2 is FYEKMQ (reference sequence). DNA for the CDR3: TGTGCCAGCAGCAAGGACAGGGTCTTCTATGGCTACACCTTC. Residues: CASSKDRVFYGYTF. Filled out from reference TRBV13 and TRBJ1-2, the complete variable domain reads AAGVIQSPRHLIKEKRETATLKCYPIPRHDTVYWYQQGPGQDPQFLISFYEKMQSDKGSIPDRFSAQQFSDYHSELNMSSLELGDSALYFCASSKDRVFYGYTFGSGTRLTVV.

This clonotype appeared many times. V and J are TRBV11-2 and TRBJ1-2; possibly TRBD1 for D (6 bases). V was trimmed by 5 bases and J by 8 bases, leaving 15 bases between them. The CDR3 extends over 13 amino acids. CDR1 and CDR2 from the germline V gene are SGHAT and FQNNGV. CDR3 bases: TGTGCCAGCAGCCTTAGTCAGGGGAGCGGCTACACCTTC. Translation gives CASSLSQGSGYTF.

The genes are TRBV6-1 and TRBJ2-1, with a tentative D call TRBD2 (5 bases). CDR3 length equals 16 residues. Germline V gene data show CDR1 as MNHNS and CDR2 as SASEGT. V was pared by 6 bases and J by 1 base, with 16 bases between. CDR3 coding DNA: TGTGCCAGCAGGCCCCAGCGGTACGCGTCCTACAATGAGCAGTTCTTC. It yields the protein CASRPQRYASYNEQFF.

This clonotype showed up many times. CDR3 loop: CASSQHGAGRGYTF. The CDR3 DNA follows: TGTGCCAGCAGCCAACATGGAGCAGGGCGCGGCTACACCTTC. The rearrangement uses TRBV3-1 and TRBJ1-2; TRBD1 is a possible D gene (5 bases). Deletions cut 2 bases from V and 8 bases from J, with 15 bases between. The CDR3 is 14 residues long. Germline V gives CDR1 LGHDT, CDR2 YNNKEL (reference sequence). Full variable domain (outside the CDR3, taken from reference TRBV3-1 and TRBJ1-2): DTAVSQTPKYLVTQMGNDKSIKCEQNLGHDTMYWYKQDSKKFLKIMFSYNNKELIINETVPNRFSPKSPDKAHLNLHINSLELGDSAVYFCASSQHGAGRGYTFGSGTRLTVV.

V usage is TRBV28 and J usage is TRBJ2-3; D is ambiguous. V lost 2 bases and J 2 bases, leaving 14 bases between the germline ends. CDR1 and CDR2 (germline): MDHEN, SYDVKM. The CDR3 loop spans 16 amino acids. CDR3 bases: TGTGCCAGCAGTTTAATAGAACAGACTCTCACAGATACGCAGTATTTT. As protein: CASSLIEQTLTDTQYF.

This clonotype has ten or more counts. The chain uses TRBV30 and TRBJ2-1; D not resolved. This CDR3 has 13 residues. V lost 3 bases and J 4 bases, leaving 10 bases between the germline ends. Per germline, CDR1 GTSNPN and CDR2 SVGIG (reference sequence). The CDR3 here is CAWRMTTYNEQFF. In nucleotides, the CDR3 is TGTGCCTGGAGAATGACGACTTACAATGAGCAGTTCTTC.

This clonotype appeared a few times. This chain uses TRBV5-1 with TRBJ2-5, with unresolved D. The CDR3 has 17 residues. With 0 bases removed from V and 0 bases from J, the gap between germline ends came to 15 bases. Germline CDR1 is SGHRS and CDR2 is YFSETQ. Written as DNA, the CDR3 is TGCGCCAGCAGCTTGGATCTGGGCAAGGCAGACCAAGAGACCCAGTACTTC. Translation: CASSLDLGKADQETQYF.

This clonotype was found many times. The chain recombines TRBV28 with TRBJ2-7; D possibly corresponds to TRBD1 (5 bases). The CDR3 is 17 residues long. V dropped 3 bases and J dropped 1 base, with 19 bases sitting between them. Germline values: CDR1 MDHEN, CDR2 SYDVKM. The CDR3 loop is CASSLGQGNTLSYEQYF. Here the CDR3 DNA reads TGTGCCAGCAGTTTGGGCCAGGGCAACACCCTTTCCTACGAGCAGTACTTC.

This clonotype was counted at least ten times. V and J are TRBV12-3 or TRBV12-4 and TRBJ2-1; 7 bases agree with TRBD1. The CDR3 spans 13 residues. J was trimmed by 15 bases and V by 4 bases; bases with no gene match: 12. The CDR3 loop reads CASSSPGQVLSFF. The CDR3, as DNA: TGTGCCAGCAGTTCCCCAGGACAGGTTCTTTCGTTCTTC.

This clonotype was seen repeatedly, ten times or more. The V and J genes are TRBV24-1 and TRBJ1-5; D is possibly TRBD1 (5 bases). Germline V gives CDR1 KGHDR, CDR2 SFDVKD. Trimming cost V 4 bases and J 4 bases, with 13 bases left between them. There are 15 residues in the CDR3. CDR3 DNA: TGTGCCACCAGTGAGAGGGGTTTAGGGAATCAGCCCCAGCATTTT. Its translation is CATSERGLGNQPQHF.

The V gene is TRBV3-1, the J gene TRBJ2-3; D uncertain. The CDR3 contains 14 residues. CDR1 is LGHDT, CDR2 YNNKEL, per germline (reference sequence). V gave up 1 base and J gave up 1 base, with 6 bases separating them. CDR3 nucleotides: TGTGCCAGCAGCCAAGTGGTCGGCACAGATACGCAGTATTTT. This encodes CASSQVVGTDTQYF.

In this sample, this clonotype turned up a few times. The chain joins TRBV4-3 to TRBJ1-1; D gene unclear. V was shortened by 0 bases and J by 5 bases, with 13 bases between the two germline ends. Germline assignment: CDR1 LGHNA and CDR2 YSLEER. The length of the CDR3 is 15 residues. CDR3 nucleotide sequence: TGCGCCAGCAGCCAAGATCAGTCCCCTCGGACTGAAGCTTTCTTT. Its translation: CASSQDQSPRTEAFF.

At least ten counts were recorded for this clonotype. The chain joins TRBV7-8 to TRBJ2-1; 10 bases fit TRBD2. V dropped 2 bases and J dropped 9; count of bases not matched to a gene: 7. The CDR3 is 15 residues long. Germline assignment: CDR1 SGHVS and CDR2 FQNEAQ. CDR3 region: CASSLRRLAGVEQFF. The CDR3 DNA is TGTGCCAGCAGCTTAAGGCGGCTAGCGGGAGTTGAGCAGTTCTTC.

A remark on this clonotype: This clone may be a read error of a much larger clone one base away. This chain uses TRBV28 with TRBJ2-2; D remains ambiguous. The germline V gene has CDR1 MDHEN and CDR2 SYDVKM. V was shortened by 6 bases and J by 7 bases, with 12 bases between the two germline ends. There are 13 residues in the CDR3. The CDR3 spells CASSSELRGELFF. DNA for the CDR3: TGTGCCAGCAGCTCGGAACTCCGCGGGGAGCTGTTTTTT.

In this sample, this clonotype turned up many times. The chain has TRBV30 and TRBJ2-5; the D is unclear. V was pared by 4 bases and J by 4 bases, with 7 bases between. Germline CDR1 GTSNPN, CDR2 SVGIG (reference sequence). The CDR3 runs to 11 residues. CDR3 loop: CAWMDGETQYF. CDR3 sequence (DNA): TGTGCCTGGATGGACGGAGAGACCCAGTACTTC.